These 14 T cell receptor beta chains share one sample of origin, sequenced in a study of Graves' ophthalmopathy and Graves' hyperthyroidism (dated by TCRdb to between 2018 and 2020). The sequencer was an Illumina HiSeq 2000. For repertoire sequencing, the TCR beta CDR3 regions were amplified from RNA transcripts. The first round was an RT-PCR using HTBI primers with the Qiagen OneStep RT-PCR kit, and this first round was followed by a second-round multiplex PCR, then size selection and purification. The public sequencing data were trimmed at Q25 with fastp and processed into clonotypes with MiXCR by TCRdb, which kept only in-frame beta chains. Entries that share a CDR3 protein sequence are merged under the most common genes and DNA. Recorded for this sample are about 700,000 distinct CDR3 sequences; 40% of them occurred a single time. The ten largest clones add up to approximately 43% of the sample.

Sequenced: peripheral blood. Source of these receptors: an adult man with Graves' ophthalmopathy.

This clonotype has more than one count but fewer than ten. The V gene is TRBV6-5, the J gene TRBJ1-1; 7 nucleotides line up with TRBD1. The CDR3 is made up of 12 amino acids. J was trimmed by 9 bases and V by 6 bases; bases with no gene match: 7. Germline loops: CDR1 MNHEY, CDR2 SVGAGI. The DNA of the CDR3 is TGTGCCAGCAGAAACCCGGGACAGAAAGCTTTCTTT. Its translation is CASRNPGQKAFF.

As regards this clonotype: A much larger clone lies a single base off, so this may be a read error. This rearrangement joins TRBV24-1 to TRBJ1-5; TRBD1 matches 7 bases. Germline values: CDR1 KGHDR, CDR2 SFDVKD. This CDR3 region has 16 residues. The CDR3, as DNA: TGTGCCAGCAGTGACCCAGGGGGATGGGGCAATCAGCCCCAGCATTTT. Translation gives CASSDPGGWGNQPQHF.

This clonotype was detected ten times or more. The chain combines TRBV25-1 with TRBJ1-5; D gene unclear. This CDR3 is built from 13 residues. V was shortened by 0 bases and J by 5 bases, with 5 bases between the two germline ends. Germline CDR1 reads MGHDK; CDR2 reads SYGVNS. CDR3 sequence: CASSEYGDQPQHF. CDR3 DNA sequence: TGTGCCAGCAGTGAATATGGCGATCAGCCCCAGCATTTT.

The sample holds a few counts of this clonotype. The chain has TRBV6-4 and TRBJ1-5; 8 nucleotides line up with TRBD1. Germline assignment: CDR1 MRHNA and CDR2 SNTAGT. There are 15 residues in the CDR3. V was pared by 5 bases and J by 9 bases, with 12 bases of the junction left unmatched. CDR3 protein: CASSLDRGLRRPQHF. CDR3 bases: TGTGCCAGCAGTCTAGACAGGGGCCTTCGTCGGCCCCAGCATTTT.

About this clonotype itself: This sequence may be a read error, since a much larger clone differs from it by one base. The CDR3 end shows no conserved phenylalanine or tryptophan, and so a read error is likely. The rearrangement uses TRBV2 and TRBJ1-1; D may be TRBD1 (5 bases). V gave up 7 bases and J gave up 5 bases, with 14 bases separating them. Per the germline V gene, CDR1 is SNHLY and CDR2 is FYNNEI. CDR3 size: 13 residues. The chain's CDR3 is CASMGLSRTEAFL. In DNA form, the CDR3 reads TGTGCCAGCATGGGACTCTCGCGGACTGAAGCTTTCCTT.

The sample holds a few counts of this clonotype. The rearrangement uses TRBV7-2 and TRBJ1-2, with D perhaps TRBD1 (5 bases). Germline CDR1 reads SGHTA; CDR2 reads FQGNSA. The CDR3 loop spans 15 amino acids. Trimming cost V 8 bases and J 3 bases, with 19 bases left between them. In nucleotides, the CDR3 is TGTGCCAGCGGGAGGGATGTCGGGGACCACTATGGCTACACCTTC. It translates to CASGRDVGDHYGYTF.

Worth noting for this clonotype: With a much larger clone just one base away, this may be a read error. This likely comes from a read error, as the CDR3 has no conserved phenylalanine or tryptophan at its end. The CDR3 DNA reads as TGCGCCAGCAGCTTGGAACTAGCAGGGAACGAGCAGTACTGC. Its protein is CASSLELAGNEQYC. This chain links TRBV5-1 with TRBJ2-7; possible D gene TRBD2, 6 bases. Germline CDR1 and CDR2: SGHRS and YFSETQ. V dropped 0 bases and J dropped 5 bases, with 12 bases sitting between them. The CDR3 totals 14 residues.

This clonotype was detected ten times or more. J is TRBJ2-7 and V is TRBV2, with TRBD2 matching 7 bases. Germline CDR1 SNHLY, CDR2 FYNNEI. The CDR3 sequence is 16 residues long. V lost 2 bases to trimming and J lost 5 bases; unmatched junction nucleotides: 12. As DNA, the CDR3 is TGTGCCAGCAGTGAATGGTATGGCGGGAGCTTACACGAGCAGTACTTC. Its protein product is CASSEWYGGSLHEQYF.

CDR3 amino acids: CATSDFIPGRGFMETQYF. DNA of the CDR3: TGTGCCACCAGTGATTTTATTCCTGGCAGGGGGTTCATGGAGACCCAGTACTTC. The gene calls are TRBV24-1 and TRBJ2-5; 7 positions agree with TRBD1. This CDR3 comprises 18 residues. Germline CDR1 and CDR2: KGHDR and SFDVKD. J was trimmed by 5 bases and V by 1 base; bases with no gene match: 15.

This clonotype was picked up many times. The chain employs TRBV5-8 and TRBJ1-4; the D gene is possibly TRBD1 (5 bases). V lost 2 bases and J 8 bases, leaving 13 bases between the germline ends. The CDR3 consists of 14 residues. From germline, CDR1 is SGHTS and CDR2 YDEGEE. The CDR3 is CASSFSGSVEKLFF. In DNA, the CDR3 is TGTGCCAGCAGCTTTTCAGGGTCAGTCGAAAAACTGTTTTTT.

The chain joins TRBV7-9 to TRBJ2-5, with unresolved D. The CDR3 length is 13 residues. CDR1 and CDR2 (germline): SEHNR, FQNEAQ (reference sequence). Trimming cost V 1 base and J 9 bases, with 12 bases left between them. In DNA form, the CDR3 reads TGTGCCAGCAGCTTAGATGGTGATCAGCCCCAGTACTTC. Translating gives CASSLDGDQPQYF.

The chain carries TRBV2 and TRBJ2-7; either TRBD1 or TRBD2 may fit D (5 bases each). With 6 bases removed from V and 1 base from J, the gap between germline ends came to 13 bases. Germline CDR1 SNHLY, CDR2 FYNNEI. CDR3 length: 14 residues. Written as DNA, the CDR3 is TGTGCCAGCAGCCTCCGGGACGTATCCTACGAGCAGTACTTC. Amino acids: CASSLRDVSYEQYF. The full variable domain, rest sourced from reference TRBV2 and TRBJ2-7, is EPEVTQTPSHQVTQMGQEVILRCVPISNHLYFYWYRQILGQKVEFLVSFYNNEISEKSEIFDDQFSVERPDGSNFTLKIRSTKLEDSAMYFCASSLRDVSYEQYFGPGTRLTVT.

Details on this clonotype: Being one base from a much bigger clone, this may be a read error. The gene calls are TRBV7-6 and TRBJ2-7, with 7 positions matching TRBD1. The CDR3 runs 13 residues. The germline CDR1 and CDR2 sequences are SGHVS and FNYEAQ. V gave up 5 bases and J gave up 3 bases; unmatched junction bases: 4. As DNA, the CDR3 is TGTGCCAGCAGCGAAACAGGGGTCTACGAGCAGTACTTC. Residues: CASSETGVYEQYF.

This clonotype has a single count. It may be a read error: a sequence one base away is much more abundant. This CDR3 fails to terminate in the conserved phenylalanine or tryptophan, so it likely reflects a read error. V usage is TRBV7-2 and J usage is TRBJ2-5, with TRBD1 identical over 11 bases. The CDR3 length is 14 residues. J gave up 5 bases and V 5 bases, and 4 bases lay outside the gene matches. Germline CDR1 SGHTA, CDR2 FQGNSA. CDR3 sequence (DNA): TGTGCCAGCAGCCGGACAGGGGGCATGGAGACCCAGTACCTC. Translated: CASSRTGGMETQYL.